These 17 T cell receptor beta chains came from one sample sequenced in a study of neurological immune-mediated disorders. Time point noted: longitudinal time-point 3. Each CDR3 protein is one row after TCRdb ran MiXCR on the 5' RACE reads. The sample shows fewer than 110,000 distinct CDR3 sequences, 10% to 13% of them seen only once. Source material: PBMCs. The receptors were gathered from a female donor with HTLV-1-associated myelopathy (HAM/TSP).

This clonotype was observed at least ten times. CDR3 amino acids: CASSLLESRSEQFF. DNA of the CDR3: TGCGCCAGCAGCTTGCTCGAGTCCCGAAGTGAGCAGTTCTTC. The chain recombines TRBV5-1 with TRBJ2-1, with D uncertain. V was cut by 1 base and J by 9 bases, with 14 bases left in between. The CDR3 contains 14 residues. CDR1 and CDR2 from the germline V gene are SGHRS and YFSETQ.

The table lists this clonotype with many counts. The rearrangement uses TRBV20-1 and TRBJ2-7, with TRBD1 matching over 9 bases. CDR3 size: 12 residues. Germline CDR1 reads DFQATT; CDR2 reads SNEGSKA (reference sequence). Unmatched junction bases numbered 4, after V lost 7 bases and J lost 3 bases. The CDR3 DNA sequence: TGCAGTGTGGACAGGGGCGGCTACGAGCAGTACTTC. As protein: CSVDRGGYEQYF.

The sample holds a few counts of this clonotype. This chain links TRBV7-9 with TRBJ2-5, with D unresolved. The V gene's germline CDR1 is SEHNR and CDR2 FQNEAQ (reference sequence). Trimming pared 1 base from V and 5 bases from J, leaving 17 bases between. The CDR3 sequence is 16 residues long. Written as DNA, the CDR3 is TGTGCCAGCAGCTTAGATGTGCGATCTGAAGGGGAGACCCAGTACTTC. This codes for CASSLDVRSEGETQYF.

This clonotype was observed a few times. CDR3 sequence: CASSLTRDATYEQYF. In DNA, the CDR3 is TGTGCCAGCAGCTTGACCCGGGACGCAACCTACGAGCAGTACTTC. The chain recombines TRBV7-2 with TRBJ2-7; D assignment may be TRBD1 or TRBD2 (5 bases each). Germline loops: CDR1 SGHTA, CDR2 FQGNSA. There are 15 residues in the CDR3. The V end lost 3 bases, the J end lost 2 bases, and 14 bases lay between the germline ends.

This clonotype was seen ten or more times. The chain joins TRBV3-1 to TRBJ1-2; D gene ambiguous. The V end was cut by 3 bases, the J end by 2 bases, with 7 bases between. Germline V gene sequence: CDR1 LGHDT, CDR2 YNNKEL (reference sequence). The CDR3 sequence is 13 residues long. The CDR3 nucleotides read TGTGCCAGCAGCCAGCAGGCAAACTATGGCTACACCTTC. Translation gives CASSQQANYGYTF.

The table lists this clonotype with many counts. The chain is built from TRBV7-2 and TRBJ2-2; 8 bases map to TRBD2. The junction had 6 bases not matched to a gene; V was cut back by 3 bases and J by 9 bases. This CDR3 has 14 residues. CDR1 and CDR2 from the germline V gene are SGHTA and FQGNSA. CDR3 bases: TGTGCCAGCAGCTTCCGGGGGGGCCGCCGGGAGCTGTTTTTT. This translates into CASSFRGGRRELFF. The whole variable domain, filled in from reference TRBV7-2 and TRBJ2-2, reads GAGVSQSPSNKVTEKGKDVELRCDPISGHTALYWYRQSLGQGLEFLIYFQGNSAPDKSGLPSDRFSAERTGGSVSTLTIQRTQQEDSAVYLCASSFRGGRRELFFGEGSRLTVL.

The table lists this clonotype with many counts. This chain links TRBV5-1 with TRBJ2-2; no definite D call. Trimming cost V 2 bases and J 7 bases, with 9 bases left between them. CDR1 is SGHRS, CDR2 YFSETQ, per germline. CDR3 length: 13 residues. The CDR3, as DNA: TGCGCCAGCAGCTTCGGTCAGATCGGGGAGCTGTTTTTT. Residues: CASSFGQIGELFF.

The sample holds many counts of this clonotype. This chain uses TRBV5-1 with TRBJ1-5; D perhaps matches TRBD1 (5 bases). V was trimmed by 4 bases and J by 4 bases, leaving 12 bases between them. The length of the CDR3 is 14 residues. Germline V gene sequence: CDR1 SGHRS, CDR2 YFSETQ. The CDR3 coding sequence is TGCGCCAGCAGCCGGCCGGGGCAGAATCAGCCCCAGCATTTT. Amino acids: CASSRPGQNQPQHF.

The chain joins TRBV18 to TRBJ2-4, with D hard to call. The CDR3 is 17 residues long. Trimming took off 2 bases at V and 6 bases at J, with 20 bases between the two ends. CDR1 and CDR2 (germline): KGHSH, LQKENI. CDR3 sequence (DNA): TGTGCCAGCTCACCAGGAACTCCCATTTCACTTCTAAACATTCAGTACTTC. It specifies CASSPGTPISLLNIQYF.

This clonotype was seen at least ten times. The chain links TRBV7-9 to TRBJ2-6; D remains unclear. The CDR3 is 13 amino acids. V dropped 8 bases and J dropped 4 bases, with 9 bases sitting between them. The germline CDR1 and CDR2 sequences are SEHNR and FQNEAQ (reference sequence). The CDR3 protein is CASPNGGANVLTF. DNA for the CDR3: TGTGCCAGCCCCAACGGGGGGGCCAACGTCCTGACTTTC. Full variable domain (remainder filled in from reference TRBV7-9 and TRBJ2-6): DTGVSQNPRHKITKRGQNVTFRCDPISEHNRLYWYRQTLGQGPEFLTYFQNEAQLEKSRLLSDRFSAERPKGSFSTLEIQRTEQGDSAMYLCASPNGGANVLTFGAGSRLTVL.

This clonotype showed up many times. V gene TRBV6-6 combines with J gene TRBJ2-7; D tentatively fits TRBD1 or TRBD2 (5 bases each). CDR1 and CDR2 (germline): MNHNY, SVGAGI (reference sequence). The germline V and J ends were trimmed by 2 bases and 1 base, with 9 bases remaining between them. The CDR3 consists of 14 residues. CDR3 in amino acids: CASSYRDGSYEQYF. In DNA form, the CDR3 reads TGTGCCAGCAGTTACCGGGACGGATCCTACGAGCAGTACTTC.

Only a few counts were recorded for this clonotype. J is TRBJ2-1 and V is TRBV6-1; the match to TRBD2 covers 7 bases. Losses at the gene ends were 10 bases for V and 0 bases for J; bases not matched to a gene: 3. The CDR3 has 13 amino acids. CDR1 is MNHNS and CDR2 is SASEGT in the germline V gene. The CDR3 is CATAGVSYNEQFF. In DNA form, the CDR3 reads TGTGCCACCGCGGGGGTCTCCTACAATGAGCAGTTCTTC.

A note on this clonotype: A clone one base away is much larger, so this may be a read error. The chain uses TRBV20-1 and TRBJ1-2; tentative D call: TRBD1 (6 bases). With 8 bases removed from V and 8 bases from J, the gap between germline ends came to 21 bases. There are 13 residues in the CDR3. Germline assignment: CDR1 DFQATT and CDR2 SNEGSKA (reference sequence). The CDR3 coding sequence is TGCAGTTCTCCGACTGATTCAGGGGTGGGCTACACCTTC. Protein product: CSSPTDSGVGYTF.

This clonotype was recorded many times. The V call is TRBV20-1, the J call TRBJ2-1, with TRBD2 identical over 8 bases. The CDR3 length is 16 residues. V shed 0 bases, J shed 5 bases, and the junction held 9 bases outside the gene matches. Per germline, CDR1 DFQATT and CDR2 SNEGSKA (reference sequence). In nucleotides, the CDR3 is TGCAGTGCTAGAGATGGGGCGGGGGGTTTCCACAATGAGCAGTTCTTC. As protein: CSARDGAGGFHNEQFF.

At least ten counts were recorded for this clonotype. The chain employs TRBV7-2 and TRBJ2-5; no reliable D call. Germline V gives CDR1 SGHTA, CDR2 FQGNSA. The CDR3 contains 14 residues. The ends were cut back, 5 bases at V and 1 base at J, with 11 bases in the middle. CDR3 in amino acids: CASSATVRQETQYF. The CDR3 DNA reads as TGTGCCAGCAGCGCTACAGTCCGCCAAGAGACCCAGTACTTC.

This clonotype was detected ten times or more. The chain has TRBV7-2 and TRBJ2-3; TRBD1 matches at 8 bases. CDR1 and CDR2 from the germline V gene are SGHTA and FQGNSA. This CDR3 contains 12 residues. V was clipped by 5 bases and J by 10 bases; unmatched bases: 5. Here the CDR3 reads CASSLDRGSQYF. CDR3 in DNA: TGTGCCAGCAGCCTCGACAGGGGCTCGCAGTATTTT.

This clonotype was observed many times. The genes are TRBV7-6 and TRBJ2-7, with 7 nucleotides matching TRBD1. After removal of 5 bases from V and 2 bases from J, the junction contained 9 bases not matched to a gene. This CDR3 spans 15 amino acids. Looked up from germline, CDR1 is SGHVS and CDR2 is FNYEAQ. This CDR3 reads CASSPDRSPTYEQYF. The CDR3 DNA follows: TGTGCCAGCAGCCCGGACAGGTCTCCTACCTACGAGCAGTACTTC.